This TCR beta chain was identified during a study of cytomegalovirus exposure and HLA in healthy donors listed by TCRdb under 2017. Looking at the study overall: In an earlier analysis of around 540 of the donors, 276 Gb of sequence data and some 120 million unique TCR beta sequences from 180 million or so T cells were reported. Roughly 310 gigabases of sequencing data and approximately 80 million unique TCR sequences were included in an early release covering about 700 HLA-typed donors. The genetic ancestry cluster associated with self-reported Caucasian donors included about 84% of the approximately 410 genotyped donors. The study aimed to test whether signatures of past pathogen exposure could be identified by cataloging public T cell receptors. Using immunosequencing, the study profiled T cell repertoires from about 610 subjects and related those repertoires to cytomegalovirus serostatus. Along with the approximately 600-subject first cohort, a separate validation cohort of over a hundred different subjects was used. To predict cytomegalovirus infection status, the study combined high-throughput TCR immunosequencing, statistical association of individual TCRs with disease status, and machine learning. In a later analysis, previously published TCR beta repertoires from 666 donors were re-analyzed and high-resolution HLA genotyping was added so that TCR occurrence patterns could be studied. The later analysis used no new phenotypic data to find candidate immune exposures, relying instead on TCR beta sequences and their occurrence across donors. An earlier analysis of some 600 of the donors applied high-throughput TCR beta sequencing to assess whether each TCR beta V gene segment acted as functional or pseudogenic. Donor age, sex, ethnicity and CMV serostatus were compiled together with the repertoire data. A later genetic analysis used genome-wide SNP genotypes for about 55% of the 666 donors, treating that subset as a discovery cohort. Every repertoire in the discovery cohort had been generated on one and the same sequencing platform. HLA typing included class I and class II loci at four-digit resolution. The number of donors typed differed by locus, with about 629-640 for A, B, C, DRB1 and DQB1, more than 500 for DQA1, 600 to 610 for DPA1, and 472 for DPB1. Because of strong linkage in the cohort, five DR-DQ haplotypes were treated as single units for association and clustering. Across 398 genotyped donors of the cohort, an average of roughly 250,000 unique TCR beta nucleotide sequences per donor were sequenced, and approximately 17% of those sequences were non-productive.

Overall study results and their limits: This cohort had only TCR beta chains sequenced, and the lack of alpha or paired-chain data limited which features could be detected. A later genetic analysis reported fewer N-insertions in productive TCRs among donors in an Asian-associated ancestry cluster than the roughly 640-donor mean. A later genetic analysis associated a missense DCLRE1C variant with V-gene and J-gene trimming of TCR beta chains, and an independent cohort replicated the association. HLA typing was unavailable for some donors at each locus, so association tests used only the typed subset. The classifier was reported to diagnose cytomegalovirus status with high specificity and sensitivity in both the original and validation cohorts. A cluster of highly shared sequence variants was judged likely to be a technical artifact of the sequencing pipeline. Broadly in line with IMGT annotations, most TCR beta V segments showed up in productive rearrangements about 90% or about 30% of the time in an earlier analysis of approximately 640 of the donors. Linkage disequilibrium might explain the correlated functional status among segregating V segments, but an unknown experimental factor could not be excluded. Presence/absence analyses assumed roughly uniform sequencing depth across donors, an assumption that may not hold. Immune exposure information for the cohort was limited to CMV serostatus. Because counts were too low, roughly 18 rarely observed V segments, including chromosome 9 orphons, were left out of the earlier analysis of approximately 500 of the donors. A few of the identified cytomegalovirus-associated TCR beta chains were confirmed in vitro to be specific for cytomegalovirus antigens. In a later analysis, HLA-associated TCR beta chains showed more clonal expansion and lower generation probabilities than non-associated chains that were equally common. A later analysis found that most CMV-associated TCR beta chains appeared HLA-restricted, with HLA associations seemingly driven largely by CMV exposure. A further reported finding was that TCR beta sequences accurately predicted the HLA-A and HLA-B alleles for most subjects in the first cohort. At a false discovery rate of 0.05, a later analysis linked 15,000 to 20,000 TCR beta sequences to specific HLA alleles. In a later analysis, several top co-occurrence clusters were reported to appear linked to parvovirus B19, influenza, CMV and Epstein-Barr virus. Across donors, most TCR sequences were observed very rarely, whereas some public TCRs were present in many individuals. The study listed 150 to 200 TCR beta chains as associated with cytomegalovirus. The authors suggested that the approach could potentially be extended to other disease states and immunological phenotypes. In a later analysis, TCR association rates were found to vary across HLA loci, with the most associated TCRs seen for DRB1 alleles and the fewest for HLA-C alleles. Assigning TCR associations to individual alleles was difficult when HLA alleles, especially DR and DQ, strongly co-occurred.

The receptor library was made with the immunoSEQ multiplex PCR assay. For the multiplex PCR, a mixture combining 60 forward primers for TCR Vbeta segments and 13 reverse primers for TCR Jbeta segments was used. Amplification of the CDR3 region of rearranged TCR beta genes was performed with a multiplex PCR assay on genomic DNA. Amplified TCR beta libraries were sequenced as 87-base-pair reads on the Illumina HiSeq System. In the original analysis: Across the 640 or so repertoires, a later analysis counted about 81 million unique TCR beta chains, around 11 million of which were shared by at least two donors. Raw reads were error-corrected and collapsed into unique sequences with a nearest-neighbor algorithm that merged closely related sequences to remove PCR and sequencing errors. CDR3 sequences were aligned to IMGT reference sequences to assign V, D and J gene segments. For a sequence to be retained, a match of at least six nucleotides was required to both a V gene segment and a J gene segment. A rearrangement was called productive if the CDR3 had no stop codons and remained in frame with V and J, and every other rearrangement was called non-productive. Following IMGT convention, CDR3 was defined as the stretch from the second conserved V-encoded cysteine up to the conserved J-encoded phenylalanine. Sequences without an unambiguous match to a single V gene segment were excluded from the earlier analysis of about 600 of the donors. In an earlier analysis of 450 to 700 of the donors, V segments were called functional above 56.7% productive rearrangements and were called segregating when the between-donor standard deviation exceeded 5%. A statistical classification framework was developed to diagnose cytomegalovirus status using the catalog of TCR beta chain sequences. In a later analysis, TCR nucleotide sequences were compared against IMGT/GENE-DB human TR gene sequences so that V and J genes could be assigned. Using the TCRdist pipeline, a later analysis assigned CDR3 sequences along with most-parsimonious VDJ recombination scenarios. In a later analysis, each TCR beta chain was defined by its CDR3 amino acid sequence together with its V-gene family, and reads without a unique V-gene family were excluded. A later analysis removed nearly 600 highly shared, low-generation-probability nucleotide sequences to deal with suspected cross-contamination and a sequencing artifact. In a later analysis, a clonal expansion index was calculated for each public chain from normalized within-repertoire ranks of inferred template counts. In a later analysis, generation probabilities were computed with a VDJ recombination model fitted to out-of-frame rearrangements, and the resulting probabilities were checked against IGoR. In a later analysis, TCR-TCR, TCR-HLA and TCR-CMV co-occurrence was scored with hypergeometric tests, and a repertoire-size bias correction was applied to TCR pairs. False discovery rates were estimated in a later analysis by permuting HLA or CMV assignments 20 times. A later analysis grouped co-occurring TCRs with DBSCAN, adding TCRdist sequence similarity when clustering within HLA-allele-positive subsets. Co-occurrence clustering excluded repertoires with fewer than 30,000 or more than 120,000 public chains, plus five with anomalous nucleotide sharing. The clones in this table, taken by TCRdb from immuneACCESS, are in-frame only. Not every clone is retained; where verified, under half of the shortfall comes from an unresolved V gene, and the cause of the rest is unknown. That table furnishes V, J and clone size, whereas the DNA furnished D and trimming. The sample table holds around 92,000 clones, of which about three quarters were seen once. The ten top clones hold roughly 7.7% of the sample.

The cohort consisted of hundreds of healthy bone marrow donors. At the time of sampling, every cohort member was nominally healthy, though immune exposures that went unrecorded were likely present. CMV serostatus was recorded as positive for about 300 and negative for about 50% of the 666 cohort members, whereas no CMV serostatus was recorded for the donor in question. A peripheral blood sample was provided by each donor, and peripheral blood mononuclear cells were used for TCR beta sequencing. The Qiagen DNeasy Blood Extraction Kit was used to extract genomic DNA from the blood cell samples. Comments on this clone: Its antigen remains unidentified. Base qualities are not provided; no much larger clone lies one nucleotide away.

Sequencing input: PBMCs. The receptor was isolated from a human donor in good health.

Here is the DNA: TGTGCCAGCAGACAGGGACAGCTAAATCAGCCCCAGCATTTT. It encodes CASRQGQLNQPQHF. The chain is made from TRBV27 and TRBJ1-5; a stretch of 7 junction bases matches TRBD1. The CDR3 runs 14 residues from the cysteine to the phenylalanine. Only the CDR3 part of the read is kept: 42 bases, read in frame from the first base. Compared with germline, V lacks 6 bases and J lacks 4 bases; bases without a gene match: 6. CDR1 MNHEY and CDR2 SMNVEV are derived from the germline V gene (reference sequence).